Shown below are 21 T cell receptor beta chains from a single sample sequenced in a study of shared clonotypes between healthy human individuals. Sequencing used immunoSEQ multiplex PCR; TCRdb keeps in-frame clones, though not all of them. The sample records about 710,000 clones, around 77% being singletons. The specimen sequenced was memory CD4+ T cells sorted from blood. The sample's subset: CD45RA-negative fraction. Source of these receptors: a woman aged 25 to 39 in good health.

CDR3 loop: CASSFPTGKWDGRPPYEQYF. For the CDR3, the DNA is TGTGCCAGCAGTTTTCCCACAGGGAAGTGGGACGGGAGGCCCCCCTACGAGCAGTACTTC. This sequence joins TRBV28 and TRBJ2-7, with D possibly matching TRBD2 (7 bases). Germline CDR1 reads MDHEN; CDR2 reads SYDVKM. The CDR3 extends over 20 amino acids. Trimming took off 3 bases at V and 2 bases at J, with 29 bases between the two ends.

This chain uses TRBV19 with TRBJ1-6; D is unclear. Trimming cost V 2 bases and J 6 bases, with 11 bases left between them. CDR1 and CDR2 (germline): LNHDA, SQIVND (reference sequence). The CDR3 has 15 residues. This CDR3 is CASSIRWRGNSPLHF. CDR3 sequence (DNA): TGTGCCAGTAGTATAAGGTGGCGCGGTAATTCACCCCTCCACTTT.

Comment on this clone: A much larger clone sits a single nucleotide away, making a read error possible. J is TRBJ2-7 and V is TRBV7-2, with D unresolved. Trimming removed 1 base at V and 2 bases at J, with 3 bases between. Germline values: CDR1 SGHTA, CDR2 FQGNSA. This CDR3 has 12 residues. In nucleotides, the CDR3 is TGTGCCAGCAGCTTAGACCCCTACGAGCAGTACTTC. Its protein is CASSLDPYEQYF. The whole variable domain, filled in from reference TRBV7-2 and TRBJ2-7, reads GAGVSQSPSNKVTEKGKDVELRCDPISGHTALYWYRQSLGQGLEFLIYFQGNSAPDKSGLPSDRFSAERTGGSVSTLTIQRTQQEDSAVYLCASSLDPYEQYFGPGTRLTVT.

This sequence joins TRBV6-6 and TRBJ2-5; 7 bases fit TRBD1. This CDR3 spans 13 amino acids. Germline V gene data show CDR1 as MNHNY and CDR2 as SVGAGI (reference sequence). The V and J ends lost 2 bases and 5 bases, in that order; junction bases with no gene match: 2. The CDR3 protein is CASSYRGQETQYF. The CDR3 DNA follows: TGTGCCAGCAGTTACAGGGGGCAGGAGACCCAGTACTTC.

The genes are TRBV28 and TRBJ2-7; possibly TRBD1 for D (6 bases). The CDR3 loop spans 15 amino acids. V lost 2 bases and J lost 1, with 12 bases in between. The V gene's germline CDR1 is MDHEN and CDR2 SYDVKM. CDR3 coding DNA: TGTGCCAGCAGTTTAACAAGGGGACAATCCTACGAGCAGTACTTC. It translates to CASSLTRGQSYEQYF.

Ten or more counts support this clone. Other DNA sequences in this specimen translate into the identical CDR3. The chain is built from TRBV2 and TRBJ1-4; tentatively, D is TRBD1 (5 bases). Germline-derived CDR1 and CDR2 are SNHLY and FYNNEI. V was trimmed by 3 bases and J by 6 bases, leaving 11 bases between them. The CDR3 extends over 14 amino acids. CDR3: CASSELQGDEKLFF. The CDR3 region has the DNA TGTGCCAGCAGTGAGTTGCAGGGTGATGAAAAACTGTTTTTT.

The rearrangement joins TRBV28 to TRBJ2-5, with TRBD1 identical over 7 bases. The CDR3 has 15 amino acids. From germline, CDR1 is MDHEN and CDR2 SYDVKM. Losses at the gene ends were 5 bases for V and 2 bases for J; bases not matched to a gene: 8. This CDR3 reads CASSPTEQGQETQYF. The CDR3 DNA sequence: TGTGCCAGCAGTCCCACTGAACAGGGGCAAGAGACCCAGTACTTC.

The chain combines TRBV6-1 with TRBJ2-1; perhaps TRBD2 as D (5 bases). The CDR3 is 16 residues long. The V gene lost 4 bases and the J gene lost 9 bases, with 22 bases spanning the gap. Germline CDR1 MNHNS, CDR2 SASEGT. The CDR3 loop reads CASSAKGGNGIGEQFF. DNA of the CDR3: TGTGCCAGCAGTGCTAAAGGTGGGAACGGGATCGGTGAGCAGTTCTTC.

The V call is TRBV28, the J call TRBJ1-3, with D maybe TRBD1 (5 bases). Germline V gene lookup returns CDR1 MDHEN and CDR2 SYDVKM. This CDR3 has 17 amino acids. Trimming pared 4 bases from V and 5 bases from J, leaving 21 bases between. The CDR3 DNA follows: TGTGCCAGCAGTTATGGGGCGCGGGGGGTCGGAAGAAACACCATATATTTT. The encoded protein is CASSYGARGVGRNTIYF.

The J gene is TRBJ1-5, the V gene TRBV4-1; D is undetermined. V dropped 6 bases and J dropped 3 bases, with 12 bases sitting between them. The CDR3 is 14 residues long. Germline V gives CDR1 MGHRA, CDR2 YSYEKL. The CDR3: CASRALGINQPQHF. The CDR3, as DNA: TGCGCCAGCAGAGCGTTGGGTATCAATCAGCCCCAGCATTTT.

This chain connects TRBV27 to TRBJ2-3, with TRBD2 matching over 7 bases. Germline V gene lookup returns CDR1 MNHEY and CDR2 SMNVEV (reference sequence). This CDR3 spans 16 amino acids. The trim removed 5 bases at V and 0 bases at J, leaving 8 bases unmatched. The CDR3 DNA reads TGTGCCAGCAGTCGGTCTAGCGGAGCAAGCACAGATACGCAGTATTTT. Translated, it gives CASSRSSGASTDTQYF.

This clone came up a few times. V usage is TRBV2 and J usage is TRBJ1-2; D possibly corresponds to TRBD1 (5 bases). The germline V and J ends were trimmed by 6 bases and 5 bases, with 16 bases remaining between them. Germline V CDR1 and CDR2: SNHLY, FYNNEI. This CDR3 is built from 14 residues. CDR3 protein: CASRPRGGQYGYTF. The CDR3 region has the DNA TGTGCCAGCAGGCCCCGGGGGGGTCAATATGGCTACACCTTC.

The chain combines TRBV10-1 with TRBJ2-3, with 8 bases lining up with TRBD2. This CDR3 has 15 residues. The germline V gene encodes CDR1 WNHNN and CDR2 SYGVQD (reference sequence). V gave up 4 bases and J gave up 3 bases; unmatched junction bases: 6. CDR3 region: CASSAPGGGTDTQYF. The CDR3 DNA reads TGCGCCAGCAGTGCCCCGGGGGGGGGAACAGATACGCAGTATTTT.

This clone showed up just a few times. This chain uses TRBV29-1 with TRBJ2-1; TRBD2 aligns across 7 bases. CDR3 size: 14 residues. Trimming took 7 bases from V and 3 from J; bases not matched to a gene: 9. Per germline, CDR1 SQVTM and CDR2 ANQGSEA. The CDR3 coding sequence is TGCAGCGCCATTCATAGCGGGTTCTACAATGAGCAGTTCTTC. It specifies CSAIHSGFYNEQFF.

The table lists this clone with a few counts. This chain connects TRBV6-6 to TRBJ1-5; D remains ambiguous. The length of the CDR3 is 14 residues. The germline gives CDR1 MNHNY, CDR2 SVGAGI (reference sequence). V lost 6 bases and J 0 bases, leaving 9 bases between the germline ends. CDR3 in DNA: TGTGCCAGCAGCCCACGATATAGCAATCAGCCCCAGCATTTT. Amino acids: CASSPRYSNQPQHF.

The rearrangement links TRBV19 to TRBJ2-2; D is ambiguous. Per the germline V gene, CDR1 is LNHDA and CDR2 is SQIVND (reference sequence). The CDR3 has 13 residues. V was cut by 6 bases and J by 5 bases, with 10 bases left in between. The CDR3 DNA reads TGTGCCAGTAGCGGCGGCCGAACCGGGGAGCTGTTTTTT. It yields the protein CASSGGRTGELFF. The whole variable domain, filled in from reference TRBV19 and TRBJ2-2, reads DGGITQSPKYLFRKEGQNVTLSCEQNLNHDAMYWYRQDPGQGLRLIYYSQIVNDFQKGDIAEGYSVSREKKESFPLTVTSAQKNPTAFYLCASSGGRTGELFFGEGSRLTVL.

Of note for this clone: With a much larger clone just one base away, this may be a read error. This CDR3 is also generated by other DNA sequences in the sample. J is TRBJ2-1 and V is TRBV5-1; 9 bases map to TRBD2. The V segment lost 3 bases and the J segment 2 bases; nucleotides outside the gene matches: 3. This CDR3 region has 15 residues. Germline lookup yields CDR1 SGHRS and CDR2 YFSETQ. The CDR3 region is CASSSSSGAYNEQFF. The CDR3 nucleotides read TGCGCCAGCAGCTCATCTAGCGGGGCCTACAATGAGCAGTTCTTC.

This chain links TRBV7-6 with TRBJ2-3; possible D gene TRBD2, 7 bases. V was cut by 4 bases and J by 2 bases, with 16 bases left in between. This CDR3 contains 16 residues. Per germline, CDR1 SGHVS and CDR2 FNYEAQ. The CDR3 is CASSWERDKHTDTQYF. The CDR3 region has the DNA TGTGCCAGCAGCTGGGAGCGGGACAAACACACAGATACGCAGTATTTT. Full variable domain (missing parts from reference TRBV7-6 and TRBJ2-3): GAGVSQSPRYKVTKRGQDVALRCDPISGHVSLYWYRQALGQGPEFLTYFNYEAQQDKSGLPNDRFSAERPEGSISTLTIQRTEQRDSAMYRCASSWERDKHTDTQYFGPGTRLTVL.

The chain recombines TRBV6-6 with TRBJ1-2, with D hard to call. The CDR3 consists of 13 residues. Germline CDR1 is MNHNY and CDR2 is SVGAGI (reference sequence). Trimming cost V 2 bases and J 4 bases, with 8 bases left between them. In DNA form, the CDR3 reads TGTGCCAGCAGTTACAGGGTAACCTATGGCTACACCTTC. Its translation is CASSYRVTYGYTF.

The chain carries TRBV6-5 and TRBJ1-5, with D hard to call. Germline V gene data show CDR1 as MNHEY and CDR2 as SVGAGI. The CDR3 runs 14 residues. Trimming took off 6 bases at V and 6 bases at J, with 15 bases between the two ends. CDR3 in DNA: TGTGCCAGCAGCTTTCTGGGAGTTGGTCAGCCCCAGCATTTT. Its protein is CASSFLGVGQPQHF.

The chain is built from TRBV10-3 and TRBJ2-1; 15 nucleotides align to TRBD2. The germline CDR1 and CDR2 sequences are ENHRY and SYGVKD. V was clipped by 3 bases and J by 5 bases; unmatched bases: 2. The CDR3 loop spans 16 amino acids. CDR3 nucleotides: TGTGCCATCAGTGACGGACTAGCGGGAGGGCACAATGAGCAGTTCTTC. It encodes CAISDGLAGGHNEQFF.